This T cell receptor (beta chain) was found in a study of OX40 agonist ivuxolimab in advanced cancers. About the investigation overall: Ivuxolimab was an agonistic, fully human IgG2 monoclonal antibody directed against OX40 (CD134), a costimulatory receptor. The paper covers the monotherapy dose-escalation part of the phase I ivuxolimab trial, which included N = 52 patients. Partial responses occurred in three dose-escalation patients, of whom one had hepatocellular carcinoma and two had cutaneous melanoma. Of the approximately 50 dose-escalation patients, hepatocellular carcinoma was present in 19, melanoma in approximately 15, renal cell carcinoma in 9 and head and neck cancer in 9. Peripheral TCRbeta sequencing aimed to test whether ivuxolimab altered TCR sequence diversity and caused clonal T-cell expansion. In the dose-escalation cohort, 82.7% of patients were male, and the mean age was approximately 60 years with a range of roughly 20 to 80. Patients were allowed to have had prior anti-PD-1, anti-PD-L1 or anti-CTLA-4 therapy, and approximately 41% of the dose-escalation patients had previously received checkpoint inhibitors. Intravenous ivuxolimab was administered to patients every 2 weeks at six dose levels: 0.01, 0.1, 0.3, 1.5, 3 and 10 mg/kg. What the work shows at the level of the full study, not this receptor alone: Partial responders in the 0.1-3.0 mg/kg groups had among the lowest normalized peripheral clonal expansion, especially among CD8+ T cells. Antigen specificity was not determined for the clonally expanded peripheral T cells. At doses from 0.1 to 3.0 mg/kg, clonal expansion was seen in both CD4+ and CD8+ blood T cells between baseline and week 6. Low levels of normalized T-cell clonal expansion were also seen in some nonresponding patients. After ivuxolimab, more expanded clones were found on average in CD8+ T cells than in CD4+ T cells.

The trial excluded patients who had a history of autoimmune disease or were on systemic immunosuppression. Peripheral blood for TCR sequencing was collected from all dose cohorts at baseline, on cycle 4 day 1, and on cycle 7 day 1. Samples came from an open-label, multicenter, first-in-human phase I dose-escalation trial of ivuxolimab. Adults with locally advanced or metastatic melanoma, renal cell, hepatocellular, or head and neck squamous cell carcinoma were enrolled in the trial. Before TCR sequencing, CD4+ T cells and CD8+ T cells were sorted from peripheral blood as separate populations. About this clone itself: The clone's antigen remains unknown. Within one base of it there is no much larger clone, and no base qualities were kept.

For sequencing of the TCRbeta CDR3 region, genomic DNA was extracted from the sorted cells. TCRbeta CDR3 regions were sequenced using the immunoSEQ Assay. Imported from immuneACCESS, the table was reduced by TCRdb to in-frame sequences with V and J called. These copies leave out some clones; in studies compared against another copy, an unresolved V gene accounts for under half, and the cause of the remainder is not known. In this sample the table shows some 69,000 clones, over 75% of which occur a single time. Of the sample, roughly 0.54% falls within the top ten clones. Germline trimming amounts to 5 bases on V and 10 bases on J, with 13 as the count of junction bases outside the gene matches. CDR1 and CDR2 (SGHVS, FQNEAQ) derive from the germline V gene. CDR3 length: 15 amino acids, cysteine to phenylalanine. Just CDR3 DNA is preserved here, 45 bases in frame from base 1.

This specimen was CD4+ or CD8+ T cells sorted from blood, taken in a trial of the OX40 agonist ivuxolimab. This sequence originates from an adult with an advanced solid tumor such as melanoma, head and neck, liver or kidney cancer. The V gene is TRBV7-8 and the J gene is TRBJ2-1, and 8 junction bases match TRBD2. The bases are TGTGCCAGCAGCAAAGCAGCGGGGGAGTCTTGGGAGCAGTTCTTC. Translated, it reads CASSKAAGESWEQFF.